These T cell receptor beta chains were read from a single sample in a study of blood T cell repertoires in COVID-19. Produced via immunoSEQ multiplex PCR; TCRdb's table is partial and in-frame only. The sample contains 95,000 to 150,000 clones, approximately 88% of which appear only once. Sequenced sample: peripheral blood. Receptors originate from a man aged 45-60 years with acute or convalescent COVID-19. The CDR3 runs from the conserved cysteine through the conserved F or W. The order of the fields is D gene, clone size, V gene, J gene, CDR3 protein, CDR3 DNA. D genes are given only for firm matches. For some rows the clone size is stated as once, few or many, or as a class when expanded; others skip it.

d_gene: NA; abundance: NA; v_gene: TRBV24-1; j_gene: TRBJ1-2; CDR3aa: CATSDIPPGEGYTF; CDR3nt: TGTGCCACCAGTGACATACCGCCGGGTGAGGGCTACACCTTC
d_gene: TRBD1; abundance: NA; v_gene: TRBV5-1; j_gene: TRBJ1-2; CDR3aa: CASSLGDREIYGYTF; CDR3nt: TGCGCCAGCAGCTTGGGGGACAGGGAGATCTATGGCTACACCTTC
d_gene: NA; abundance: NA; v_gene: TRBV7-2; j_gene: TRBJ1-2; CDR3aa: CASSKSLSIYGYTF; CDR3nt: TGTGCCAGCAGTAAGAGTCTTTCGATTTATGGCTACACCTTC
d_gene: NA; abundance: NA; v_gene: TRBV9; j_gene: TRBJ2-7; CDR3aa: CASSVDGSSYEQYF; CDR3nt: TGTGCCAGCAGCGTCGACGGGAGCTCCTACGAGCAGTACTTC
d_gene: NA; abundance: NA; v_gene: TRBV20-1; j_gene: TRBJ2-5; CDR3aa: CSASWSGETQYF; CDR3nt: TGCAGTGCTAGTTGGTCCGGGGAGACCCAGTACTTC
d_gene: NA; abundance: NA; v_gene: TRBV14; j_gene: TRBJ1-3; CDR3aa: CASRLTNSGNTIYF; CDR3nt: TGTGCCAGCAGGCTGACAAACTCTGGAAACACCATATATTTT
d_gene: TRBD1; abundance: once; v_gene: TRBV7-8; j_gene: TRBJ2-1; CDR3aa: CASSLIPGQGYNEQFF; CDR3nt: TGTGCCAGCAGCTTAATTCCGGGACAGGGCTACAATGAGCAGTTCTTC
d_gene: TRBD1; abundance: NA; v_gene: TRBV27; j_gene: TRBJ1-5; CDR3aa: CASSVTGGAVPNQPQHF; CDR3nt: TGTGCCAGCAGTGTGACAGGGGGCGCGGTTCCCAATCAGCCCCAGCATTTT
d_gene: TRBD2; abundance: NA; v_gene: TRBV9; j_gene: TRBJ2-7; CDR3aa: CASSVVDGGLAGTYEQYF; CDR3nt: TGTGCCAGCAGCGTAGTGGATGGGGGACTAGCGGGAACCTACGAGCAGTACTTC
d_gene: TRBD1; abundance: NA; v_gene: TRBV3-1/TRBV3-2; j_gene: TRBJ2-7; CDR3aa: CASSSRGTYEQYF; CDR3nt: TGTGCCAGCAGCTCCAGGGGGACCTACGAGCAGTACTTC
d_gene: NA; abundance: NA; v_gene: TRBV6-5; j_gene: TRBJ1-2; CDR3aa: CASSRHRDIYGYTF; CDR3nt: TGTGCCAGCAGTAGGCACCGGGACATCTATGGCTACACCTTC
d_gene: NA; abundance: NA; v_gene: TRBV30; j_gene: TRBJ2-5; CDR3aa: CAWRAFQETQYF; CDR3nt: TGTGCCTGGCGAGCTTTTCAAGAGACCCAGTACTTC
d_gene: NA; abundance: NA; v_gene: TRBV6-2/TRBV6-3; j_gene: TRBJ2-1; CDR3aa: CASSYRAGNEQFF; CDR3nt: TGTGCCAGCAGTTACCGGGCAGGGAATGAGCAGTTCTTC
d_gene: NA; abundance: NA; v_gene: TRBV7-2; j_gene: TRBJ2-1; CDR3aa: CASSPQPTDRSYNEQFF; CDR3nt: TGTGCCAGCAGCCCCCAACCGACAGACCGCTCCTACAATGAGCAGTTCTTC
d_gene: TRBD2; abundance: NA; v_gene: TRBV19; j_gene: TRBJ2-1; CDR3aa: CASSLTSGSTFNEQFF; CDR3nt: TGTGCCAGTAGTTTAACTAGCGGGAGTACGTTCAATGAGCAGTTCTTC
d_gene: NA; abundance: NA; v_gene: TRBV6-2/TRBV6-3; j_gene: TRBJ2-7; CDR3aa: CASSRDYEQYF; CDR3nt: TGTGCCAGCAGTCGAGACTACGAGCAGTACTTC
d_gene: NA; abundance: NA; v_gene: TRBV5-6; j_gene: TRBJ1-2; CDR3aa: CASSLSPGPSNYGYTF; CDR3nt: TGTGCCAGCAGCTTGTCGCCAGGGCCCTCTAACTATGGCTACACCTTC
d_gene: TRBD2; abundance: NA; v_gene: TRBV12-5; j_gene: TRBJ2-3; CDR3aa: CASGLGASGPFTDTQYF; CDR3nt: TGTGCTAGTGGTCTCGGGGCTAGCGGGCCCTTCACAGATACGCAGTATTTT
d_gene: NA; abundance: NA; v_gene: TRBV20-1; j_gene: TRBJ2-1; CDR3aa: CSASDDYENEQFF; CDR3nt: TGCAGTGCGAGTGATGATTACGAGAATGAGCAGTTCTTC
d_gene: NA; abundance: NA; v_gene: TRBV7-6; j_gene: TRBJ1-1; CDR3aa: CASGNHGPNTEAFF; CDR3nt: TGTGCCAGCGGTAACCATGGGCCGAACACTGAAGCTTTCTTT
d_gene: TRBD2; abundance: NA; v_gene: TRBV6-5; j_gene: TRBJ2-1; CDR3aa: CASSGLAGEEEQFF; CDR3nt: TGTGCCAGCTCCGGGCTAGCGGGAGAGGAAGAGCAGTTCTTC
d_gene: NA; abundance: NA; v_gene: TRBV2; j_gene: TRBJ2-5; CDR3aa: CASVARETQYF; CDR3nt: TGTGCCAGCGTCGCTCGGGAGACCCAGTACTTC
d_gene: TRBD1; abundance: once; v_gene: TRBV18; j_gene: TRBJ1-5; CDR3aa: CASSPPGQVGSNQPQHF; CDR3nt: TGTGCCAGCTCACCGCCGGGACAGGTCGGTTCCAATCAGCCCCAGCATTTT
d_gene: TRBD1; abundance: NA; v_gene: TRBV7-2; j_gene: TRBJ1-2; CDR3aa: CASSAGGFSYGYTF; CDR3nt: TGTGCCAGCAGCGCAGGGGGCTTTAGCTATGGCTACACCTTC
d_gene: NA; abundance: NA; v_gene: TRBV4-1; j_gene: TRBJ2-5; CDR3aa: CASSLRQSQETQYF; CDR3nt: TGCGCCAGCAGCCTCAGACAGTCTCAAGAGACCCAGTACTTC
d_gene: NA; abundance: NA; v_gene: TRBV21-1; j_gene: TRBJ1-2; CDR3aa: CASSQLSRQGKFRYGYTF; CDR3nt: TGTGCCAGCAGCCAACTGAGTCGACAGGGGAAGTTTCGCTATGGCTACACCTTC
d_gene: TRBD1; abundance: NA; v_gene: TRBV5-1; j_gene: TRBJ1-3; CDR3aa: CASSLSTGVGNTIYF; CDR3nt: TGCGCCAGCAGCTTGAGTACAGGGGTGGGAAACACCATATATTTT
d_gene: NA; abundance: NA; v_gene: TRBV7-9; j_gene: TRBJ2-5; CDR3aa: CASSPRGETQYF; CDR3nt: TGTGCCAGCAGCCCTCGAGGGGAGACCCAGTACTTC
d_gene: TRBD1; abundance: NA; v_gene: TRBV5-1; j_gene: TRBJ1-1; CDR3aa: CASSSQGKGGAIEAFF; CDR3nt: TGCGCCAGCAGCTCCCAGGGGAAAGGGGGCGCTATTGAAGCTTTCTTT
d_gene: NA; abundance: NA; v_gene: TRBV3-1/TRBV3-2; j_gene: TRBJ1-3; CDR3aa: CASSFLGDSGNTIYF; CDR3nt: TGTGCCAGCAGCTTCCTGGGAGACTCTGGAAACACCATATATTTT
d_gene: NA; abundance: NA; v_gene: TRBV11-2; j_gene: TRBJ2-2; CDR3aa: CASTLGVTNTGELFF; CDR3nt: TGTGCCAGCACCTTAGGCGTGACGAACACCGGGGAGCTGTTTTTT
d_gene: TRBD2; abundance: once; v_gene: TRBV6-1; j_gene: TRBJ2-5; CDR3aa: CASSGGLAGGPSRVAQYF; CDR3nt: TGTGCCAGCAGTGGGGGACTAGCGGGAGGGCCTTCTCGGGTGGCCCAGTACTTC
d_gene: TRBD1; abundance: NA; v_gene: TRBV7-9; j_gene: TRBJ1-1; CDR3aa: CASSHPQGRTEAFF; CDR3nt: TGTGCCAGCAGCCATCCACAGGGGAGGACTGAAGCTTTCTTT
d_gene: TRBD1; abundance: few; v_gene: TRBV6-5; j_gene: TRBJ1-6; CDR3aa: CASSSGTGASPLHF; CDR3nt: TGTGCCAGCAGTTCCGGGACAGGGGCTTCACCCCTCCACTTT
d_gene: NA; abundance: NA; v_gene: TRBV2; j_gene: TRBJ2-5; CDR3aa: CASRAGSGQETQYF; CDR3nt: TGTGCCAGCAGGGCCGGGAGTGGCCAAGAGACCCAGTACTTC
d_gene: NA; abundance: once; v_gene: TRBV30; j_gene: TRBJ2-1; CDR3aa: CAWSVLLNEQFF; CDR3nt: TGTGCCTGGAGTGTACTTCTCAATGAGCAGTTCTTC
d_gene: NA; abundance: NA; v_gene: TRBV30; j_gene: TRBJ2-5; CDR3aa: CACRLRGTQETQYF; CDR3nt: TGTGCCTGCCGTCTCCGGGGTACCCAAGAGACCCAGTACTTC
d_gene: TRBD1; abundance: NA; v_gene: TRBV29-1; j_gene: TRBJ2-7; CDR3aa: CSGGQGGGYEQYF; CDR3nt: TGCAGCGGAGGACAGGGAGGAGGTTACGAGCAGTACTTC
d_gene: TRBD1; abundance: NA; v_gene: TRBV29-1; j_gene: TRBJ1-3; CDR3aa: CSVGGQGLGNTIYF; CDR3nt: TGCAGCGTCGGGGGACAGGGGCTTGGAAACACCATATATTTT
d_gene: TRBD2; abundance: NA; v_gene: TRBV2; j_gene: TRBJ2-7; CDR3aa: CASSVAGRGTYEQYF; CDR3nt: TGTGCCAGCAGTGTAGCAGGGAGGGGAACCTACGAGCAGTACTTC
d_gene: NA; abundance: NA; v_gene: TRBV13; j_gene: TRBJ2-3; CDR3aa: CASRNLLGLTDTQYF; CDR3nt: TGTGCCAGCCGGAACCTTCTAGGCTTGACAGATACGCAGTATTTT
d_gene: NA; abundance: NA; v_gene: TRBV19; j_gene: TRBJ2-7; CDR3aa: CASSIGGEEQYF; CDR3nt: TGTGCCAGTAGTATAGGGGGAGAGGAGCAGTACTTC
d_gene: TRBD1; abundance: NA; v_gene: TRBV6-5; j_gene: TRBJ1-5; CDR3aa: CASSLSGTGSQPQHF; CDR3nt: TGTGCCAGCAGTTTATCCGGGACAGGGAGTCAGCCCCAGCATTTT
d_gene: TRBD1; abundance: NA; v_gene: TRBV9; j_gene: TRBJ2-2; CDR3aa: CASNVQGDTGELFF; CDR3nt: TGTGCCAGCAACGTACAGGGGGACACCGGGGAGCTGTTTTTT
d_gene: TRBD1; abundance: NA; v_gene: TRBV30; j_gene: TRBJ1-5; CDR3aa: CAWSPKTGGINQPQHF; CDR3nt: TGTGCCTGGAGTCCTAAAACAGGGGGCATCAATCAGCCCCAGCATTTT
d_gene: NA; abundance: few; v_gene: TRBV4-2; j_gene: TRBJ2-3; CDR3aa: CASSPLVSGYTDTQYF; CDR3nt: TGTGCCAGCAGCCCCCTCGTTAGCGGATACACAGATACGCAGTATTTT
d_gene: NA; abundance: NA; v_gene: TRBV2; j_gene: TRBJ2-5; CDR3aa: CASNGAGEETQYF; CDR3nt: TGTGCCAGCAATGGGGCAGGGGAAGAGACCCAGTACTTC
d_gene: NA; abundance: NA; v_gene: TRBV7-8; j_gene: TRBJ1-2; CDR3aa: CASSRDRYYGYTF; CDR3nt: TGTGCCAGCAGCCGCGACAGGTACTATGGCTACACCTTC
d_gene: NA; abundance: NA; v_gene: TRBV6-5; j_gene: TRBJ1-2; CDR3aa: CASTQRGYGYTF; CDR3nt: TGTGCCAGCACTCAAAGGGGGTATGGCTACACCTTC
d_gene: NA; abundance: NA; v_gene: TRBV6-5; j_gene: TRBJ1-1; CDR3aa: CASSRGVMNTEAFF; CDR3nt: TGTGCCAGCAGCCGGGGGGTCATGAACACTGAAGCTTTCTTT
d_gene: TRBD2; abundance: NA; v_gene: TRBV6-2/TRBV6-3; j_gene: TRBJ2-3; CDR3aa: CASSTSGSIDTQYF; CDR3nt: TGTGCCAGCAGTACTAGCGGGAGTATAGATACGCAGTATTTT
d_gene: TRBD2; abundance: NA; v_gene: TRBV11-2; j_gene: TRBJ2-1; CDR3aa: CASSSGLAGVISYNEQFF; CDR3nt: TGTGCCAGCAGCTCCGGACTAGCGGGAGTAATCTCCTACAATGAGCAGTTCTTC
d_gene: NA; abundance: NA; v_gene: TRBV6-5; j_gene: TRBJ2-1; CDR3aa: CASSRGSQYNEQFF; CDR3nt: TGTGCCAGCAGTCGCGGGTCCCAATACAATGAGCAGTTCTTC
d_gene: TRBD2; abundance: NA; v_gene: TRBV11-2; j_gene: TRBJ2-3; CDR3aa: CASSLSTGGVDTQYF; CDR3nt: TGTGCCAGCAGCTTATCGACGGGAGGGGTAGATACGCAGTATTTT
d_gene: NA; abundance: few; v_gene: TRBV3-1/TRBV3-2; j_gene: TRBJ1-1; CDR3aa: CASRPRGGVTEAFF; CDR3nt: TGTGCCAGCAGGCCTAGGGGGGGGGTCACTGAAGCTTTCTTT
d_gene: NA; abundance: NA; v_gene: TRBV9; j_gene: TRBJ2-5; CDR3aa: CASSVSERPGETQYF; CDR3nt: TGTGCCAGCAGCGTATCAGAGAGACCGGGAGAGACCCAGTACTTC